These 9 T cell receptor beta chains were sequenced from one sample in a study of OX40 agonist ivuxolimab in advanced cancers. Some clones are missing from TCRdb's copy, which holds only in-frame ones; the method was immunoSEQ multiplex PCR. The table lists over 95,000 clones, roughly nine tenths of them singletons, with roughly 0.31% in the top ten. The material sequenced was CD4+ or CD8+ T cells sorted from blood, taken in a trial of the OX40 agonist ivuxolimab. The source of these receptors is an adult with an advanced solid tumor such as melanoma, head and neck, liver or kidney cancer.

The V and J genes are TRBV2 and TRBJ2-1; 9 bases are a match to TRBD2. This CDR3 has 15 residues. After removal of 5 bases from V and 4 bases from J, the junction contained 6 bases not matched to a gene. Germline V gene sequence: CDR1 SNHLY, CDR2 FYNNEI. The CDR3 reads CASSSTSGSYNEQFF. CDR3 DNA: TGTGCCAGCAGTTCGACTAGCGGAAGTTACAATGAGCAGTTCTTC.

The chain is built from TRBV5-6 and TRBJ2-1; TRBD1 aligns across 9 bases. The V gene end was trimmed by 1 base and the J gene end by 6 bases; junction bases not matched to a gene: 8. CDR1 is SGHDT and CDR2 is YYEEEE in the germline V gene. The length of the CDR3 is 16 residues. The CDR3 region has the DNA TGTGCCAGCAGCTTGCCCCCCGGGACAGGGACCAATGAGCAGTTCTTC. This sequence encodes CASSLPPGTGTNEQFF.

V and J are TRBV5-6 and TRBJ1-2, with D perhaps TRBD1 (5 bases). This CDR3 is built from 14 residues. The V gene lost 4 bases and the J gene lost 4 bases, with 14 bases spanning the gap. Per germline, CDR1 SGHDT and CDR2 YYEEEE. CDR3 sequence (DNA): TGTGCCAGCAGCCCCGGGTACGGGACCTATGGCTACACCTTC. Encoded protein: CASSPGYGTYGYTF.

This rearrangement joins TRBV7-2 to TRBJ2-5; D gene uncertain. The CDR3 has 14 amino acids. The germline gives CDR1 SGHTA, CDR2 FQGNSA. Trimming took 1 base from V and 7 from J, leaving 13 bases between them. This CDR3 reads CASSLEGGTGTQYF. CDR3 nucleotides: TGTGCCAGCAGCTTAGAAGGCGGTACGGGGACCCAGTACTTC.

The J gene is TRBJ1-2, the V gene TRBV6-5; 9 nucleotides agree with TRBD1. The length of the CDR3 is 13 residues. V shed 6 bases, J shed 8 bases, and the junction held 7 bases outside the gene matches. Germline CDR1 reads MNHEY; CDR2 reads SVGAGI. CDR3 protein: CASRETGGRGYTF. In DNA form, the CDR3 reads TGTGCCAGCAGGGAGACAGGGGGGCGAGGCTACACCTTC.

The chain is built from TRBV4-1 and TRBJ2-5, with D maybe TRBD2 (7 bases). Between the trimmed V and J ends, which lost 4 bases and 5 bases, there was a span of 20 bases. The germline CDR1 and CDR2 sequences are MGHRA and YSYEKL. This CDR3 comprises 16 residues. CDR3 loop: CASSRELARGGETQYF. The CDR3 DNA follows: TGCGCCAGCAGCCGGGAACTAGCAAGGGGGGGGGAGACCCAGTACTTC.

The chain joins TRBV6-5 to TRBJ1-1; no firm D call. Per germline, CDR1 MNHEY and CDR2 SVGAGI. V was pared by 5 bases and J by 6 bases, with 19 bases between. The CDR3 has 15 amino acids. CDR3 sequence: CASSTLSRRSAEAFF. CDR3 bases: TGTGCCAGCAGTACTCTTTCGAGGAGGTCGGCTGAAGCTTTCTTT.

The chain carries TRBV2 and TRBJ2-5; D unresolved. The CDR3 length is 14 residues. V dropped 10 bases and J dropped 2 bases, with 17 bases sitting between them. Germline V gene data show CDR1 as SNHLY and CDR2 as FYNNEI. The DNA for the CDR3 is TGTGCCACCAAGGCTGGGTTGAGGCAAGAGACCCAGTACTTC. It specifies CATKAGLRQETQYF.

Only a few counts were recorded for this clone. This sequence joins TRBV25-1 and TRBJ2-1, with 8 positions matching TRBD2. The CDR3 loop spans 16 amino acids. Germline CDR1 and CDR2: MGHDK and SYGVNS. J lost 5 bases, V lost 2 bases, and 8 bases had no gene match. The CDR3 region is CASSELGAGGHNEQFF. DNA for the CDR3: TGTGCCAGCAGTGAACTGGGGGCGGGAGGTCACAATGAGCAGTTCTTC.